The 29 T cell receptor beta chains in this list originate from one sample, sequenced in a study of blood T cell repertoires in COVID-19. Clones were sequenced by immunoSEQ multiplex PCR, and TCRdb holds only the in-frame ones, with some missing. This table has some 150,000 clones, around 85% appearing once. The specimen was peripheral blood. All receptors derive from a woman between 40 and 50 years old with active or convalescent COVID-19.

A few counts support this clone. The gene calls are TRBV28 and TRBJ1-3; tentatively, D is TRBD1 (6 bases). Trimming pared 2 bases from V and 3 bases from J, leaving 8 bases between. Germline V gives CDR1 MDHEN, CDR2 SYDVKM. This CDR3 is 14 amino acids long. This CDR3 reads CASSLTGSGNTIYF. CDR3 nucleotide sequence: TGTGCCAGCAGTTTAACAGGGAGTGGAAACACCATATATTTT.

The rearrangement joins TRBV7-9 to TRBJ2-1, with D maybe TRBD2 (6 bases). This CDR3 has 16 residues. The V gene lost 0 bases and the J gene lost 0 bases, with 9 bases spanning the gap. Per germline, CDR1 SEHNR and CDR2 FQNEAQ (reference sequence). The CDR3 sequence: CASSLAGGGSYNEQFF. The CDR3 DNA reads TGTGCCAGCAGCTTAGCGGGAGGAGGCTCCTACAATGAGCAGTTCTTC. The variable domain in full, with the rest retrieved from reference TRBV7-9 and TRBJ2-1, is DTGVSQNPRHKITKRGQNVTFRCDPISEHNRLYWYRQTLGQGPEFLTYFQNEAQLEKSRLLSDRFSAERPKGSFSTLEIQRTEQGDSAMYLCASSLAGGGSYNEQFFGPGTRLTVL.

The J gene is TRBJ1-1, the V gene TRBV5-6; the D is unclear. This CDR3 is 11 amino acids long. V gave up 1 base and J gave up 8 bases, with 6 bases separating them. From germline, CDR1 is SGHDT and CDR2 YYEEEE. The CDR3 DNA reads TGTGCCAGCAGCTTGTACGGGGAAGCTTTCTTT. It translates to CASSLYGEAFF.

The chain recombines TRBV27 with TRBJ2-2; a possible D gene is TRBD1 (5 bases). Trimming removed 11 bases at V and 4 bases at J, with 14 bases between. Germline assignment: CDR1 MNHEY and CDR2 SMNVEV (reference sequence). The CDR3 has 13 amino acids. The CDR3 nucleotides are TGTGCCTCCCAGGGAACAGCCACCGGGGAGCTGTTTTTT. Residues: CASQGTATGELFF.

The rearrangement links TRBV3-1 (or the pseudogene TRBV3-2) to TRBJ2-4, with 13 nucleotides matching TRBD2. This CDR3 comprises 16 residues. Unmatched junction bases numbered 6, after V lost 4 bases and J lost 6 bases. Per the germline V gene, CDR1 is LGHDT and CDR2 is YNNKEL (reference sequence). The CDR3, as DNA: TGTGCCAGCAGCCTAGGACTAGCGGGAGCTTCAAACATTCAGTACTTC. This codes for CASSLGLAGASNIQYF.

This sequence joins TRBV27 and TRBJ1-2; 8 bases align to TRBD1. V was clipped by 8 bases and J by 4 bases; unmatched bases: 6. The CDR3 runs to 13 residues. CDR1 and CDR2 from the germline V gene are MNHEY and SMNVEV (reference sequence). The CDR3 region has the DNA TGTGCCAGCTCCACAGGGGGTGGCTATGGCTACACCTTC. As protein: CASSTGGGYGYTF.

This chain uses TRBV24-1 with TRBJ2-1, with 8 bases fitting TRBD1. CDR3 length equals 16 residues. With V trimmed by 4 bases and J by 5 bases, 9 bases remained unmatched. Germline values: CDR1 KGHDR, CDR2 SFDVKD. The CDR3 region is CATSDTGTGPDNEQFF. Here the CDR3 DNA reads TGTGCCACCAGTGACACCGGGACAGGACCTGACAATGAGCAGTTCTTC.

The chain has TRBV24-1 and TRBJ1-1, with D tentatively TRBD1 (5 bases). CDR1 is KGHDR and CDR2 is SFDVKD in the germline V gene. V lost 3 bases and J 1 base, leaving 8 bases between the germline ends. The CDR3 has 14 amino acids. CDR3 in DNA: TGTGCCACCAGTGATCACGGGGGGAACACTGAAGCTTTCTTT. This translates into CATSDHGGNTEAFF.

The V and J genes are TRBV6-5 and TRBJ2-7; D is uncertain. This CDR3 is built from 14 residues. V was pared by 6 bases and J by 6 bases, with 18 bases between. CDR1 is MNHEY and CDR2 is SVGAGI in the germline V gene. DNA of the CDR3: TGTGCCAGCAGCAGAAACCGCCGGAGACGCGAGCAGTACTTC. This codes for CASSRNRRRREQYF.

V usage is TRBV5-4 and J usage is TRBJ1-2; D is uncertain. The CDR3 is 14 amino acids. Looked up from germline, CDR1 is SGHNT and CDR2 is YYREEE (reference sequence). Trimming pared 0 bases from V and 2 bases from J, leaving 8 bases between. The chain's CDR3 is CASSLAGLNYGYTF. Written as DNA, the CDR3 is TGTGCCAGCAGCTTGGCCGGACTCAACTATGGCTACACCTTC.

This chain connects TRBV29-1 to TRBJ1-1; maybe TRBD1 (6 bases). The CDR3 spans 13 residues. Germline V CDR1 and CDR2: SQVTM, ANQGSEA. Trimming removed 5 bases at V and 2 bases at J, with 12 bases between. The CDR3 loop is CSVLGTSNTEAFF. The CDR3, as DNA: TGCAGCGTTCTAGGGACATCTAACACTGAAGCTTTCTTT.

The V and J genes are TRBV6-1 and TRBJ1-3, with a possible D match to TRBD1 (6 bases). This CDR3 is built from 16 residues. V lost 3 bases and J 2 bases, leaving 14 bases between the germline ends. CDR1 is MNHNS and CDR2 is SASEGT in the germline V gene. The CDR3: CASSDDRRPPGNTIYF. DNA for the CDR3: TGTGCCAGCAGTGATGACAGGCGCCCCCCTGGAAACACCATATATTTT.

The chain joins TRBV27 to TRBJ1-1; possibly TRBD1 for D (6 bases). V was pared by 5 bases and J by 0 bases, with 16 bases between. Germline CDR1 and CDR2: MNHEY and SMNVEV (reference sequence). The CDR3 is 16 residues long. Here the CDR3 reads CASSAQQGRMNTEAFF. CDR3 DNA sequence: TGTGCCAGCAGTGCGCAGCAGGGGCGGATGAACACTGAAGCTTTCTTT.

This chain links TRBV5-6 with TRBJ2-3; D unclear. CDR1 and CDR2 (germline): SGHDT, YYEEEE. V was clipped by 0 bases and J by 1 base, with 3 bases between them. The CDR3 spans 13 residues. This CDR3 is CASSLVGTDTQYF. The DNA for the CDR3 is TGTGCCAGCAGCTTGGTCGGCACAGATACGCAGTATTTT.

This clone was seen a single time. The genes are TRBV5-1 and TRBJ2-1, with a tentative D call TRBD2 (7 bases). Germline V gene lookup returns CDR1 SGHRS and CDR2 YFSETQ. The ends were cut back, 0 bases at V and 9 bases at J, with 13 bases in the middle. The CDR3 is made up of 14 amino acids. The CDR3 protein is CASSLGQGGVEQFF. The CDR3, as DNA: TGCGCCAGCAGCTTGGGTCAAGGGGGGGTTGAGCAGTTCTTC.

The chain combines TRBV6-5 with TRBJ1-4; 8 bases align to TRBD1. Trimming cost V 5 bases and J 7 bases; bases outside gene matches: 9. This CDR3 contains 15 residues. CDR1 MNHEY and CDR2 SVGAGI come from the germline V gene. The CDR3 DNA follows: TGTGCCAGCAGTCCGACCTTGGACAGGGCTGAAAAACTGTTTTTT. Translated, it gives CASSPTLDRAEKLFF.

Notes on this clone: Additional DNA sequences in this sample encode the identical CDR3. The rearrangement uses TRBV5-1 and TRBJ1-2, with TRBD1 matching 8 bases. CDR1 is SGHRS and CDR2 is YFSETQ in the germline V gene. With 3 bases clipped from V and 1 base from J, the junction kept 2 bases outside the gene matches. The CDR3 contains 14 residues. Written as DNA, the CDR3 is TGCGCCAGCAGCTCCGGACAGGGTAACTATGGCTACACCTTC. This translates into CASSSGQGNYGYTF. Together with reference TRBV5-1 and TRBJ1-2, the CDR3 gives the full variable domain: KAGVTQTPRYLIKTRGQQVTLSCSPISGHRSVSWYQQTPGQGLQFLFEYFSETQRNKGNFPGRFSGRQFSNSRSEMNVSTLELGDSALYLCASSSGQGNYGYTFGSGTRLTVV.

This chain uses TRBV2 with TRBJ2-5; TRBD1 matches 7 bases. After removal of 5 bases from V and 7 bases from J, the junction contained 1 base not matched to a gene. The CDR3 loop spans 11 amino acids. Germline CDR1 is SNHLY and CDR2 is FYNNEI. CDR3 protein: CASSPGGTQYF. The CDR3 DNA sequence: TGTGCCAGCAGTCCAGGGGGGACCCAGTACTTC.

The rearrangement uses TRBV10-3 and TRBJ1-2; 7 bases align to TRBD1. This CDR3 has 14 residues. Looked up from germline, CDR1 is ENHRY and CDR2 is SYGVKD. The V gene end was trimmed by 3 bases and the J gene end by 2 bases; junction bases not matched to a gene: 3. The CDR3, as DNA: TGTGCCATCAGTGAAGGGGGCAGCAACTATGGCTACACCTTC. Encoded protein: CAISEGGSNYGYTF.

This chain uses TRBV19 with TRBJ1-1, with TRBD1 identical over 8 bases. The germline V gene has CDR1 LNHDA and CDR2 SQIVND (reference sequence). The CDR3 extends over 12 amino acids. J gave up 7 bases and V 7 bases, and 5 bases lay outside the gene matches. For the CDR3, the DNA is TGTGCCAGTACCACCGGACAGGGTGAAGCTTTCTTT. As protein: CASTTGQGEAFF.

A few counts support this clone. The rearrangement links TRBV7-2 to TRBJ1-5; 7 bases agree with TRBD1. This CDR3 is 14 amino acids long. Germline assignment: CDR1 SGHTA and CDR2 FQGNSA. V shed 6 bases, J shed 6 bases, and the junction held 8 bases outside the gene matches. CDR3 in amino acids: CASSHRGMGQPQHF. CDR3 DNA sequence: TGTGCCAGCAGTCACAGGGGCATGGGTCAGCCCCAGCATTTT.

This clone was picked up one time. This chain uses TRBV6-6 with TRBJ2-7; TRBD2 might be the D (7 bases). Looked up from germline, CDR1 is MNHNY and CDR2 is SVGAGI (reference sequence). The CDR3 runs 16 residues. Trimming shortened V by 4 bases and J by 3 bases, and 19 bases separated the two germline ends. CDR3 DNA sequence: TGTGCCAGCAGTTGGGGGGGGCGGACTAGGGACTACGAGCAGTACTTC. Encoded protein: CASSWGGRTRDYEQYF.

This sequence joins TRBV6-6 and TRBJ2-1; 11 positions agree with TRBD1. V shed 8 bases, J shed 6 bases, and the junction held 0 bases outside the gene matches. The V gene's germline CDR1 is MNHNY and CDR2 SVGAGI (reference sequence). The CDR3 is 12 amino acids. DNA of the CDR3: TGTGCCAGCGGGACAGGGGGCAATGAGCAGTTCTTC. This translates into CASGTGGNEQFF.

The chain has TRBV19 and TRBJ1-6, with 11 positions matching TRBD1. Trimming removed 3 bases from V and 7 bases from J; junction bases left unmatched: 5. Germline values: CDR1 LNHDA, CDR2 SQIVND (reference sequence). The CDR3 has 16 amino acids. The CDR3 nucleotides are TGTGCCAGTAGTATCCCGGGACAGGGGGTAAATTCACCCCTCCACTTT. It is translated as CASSIPGQGVNSPLHF.

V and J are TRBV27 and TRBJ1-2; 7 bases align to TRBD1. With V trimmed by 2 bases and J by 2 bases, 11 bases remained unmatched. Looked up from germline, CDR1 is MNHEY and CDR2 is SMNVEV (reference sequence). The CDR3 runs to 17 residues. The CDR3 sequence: CASSLGGTRGGNYGYTF. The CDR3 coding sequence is TGTGCCAGCAGTTTAGGGGGGACAAGAGGGGGCAACTATGGCTACACCTTC.

The CDR3 reads CASSELQGQGFF. Here the CDR3 DNA reads TGTGCCAGCAGTGAGTTACAGGGTCAGGGCTTCTTT. The gene calls are TRBV6-1 and TRBJ1-1; a possible D gene is TRBD1 (6 bases). The V gene lost 3 bases and the J gene lost 14 bases, with 16 bases spanning the gap. CDR3 length: 12 residues. CDR1 and CDR2 (germline): MNHNS, SASEGT.

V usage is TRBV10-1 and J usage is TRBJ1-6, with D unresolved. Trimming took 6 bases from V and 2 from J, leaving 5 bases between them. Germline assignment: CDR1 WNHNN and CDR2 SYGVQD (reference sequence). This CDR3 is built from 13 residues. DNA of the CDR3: TGCGCCAGCAGGTTCACCTATAATTCACCCCTCCACTTT. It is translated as CASRFTYNSPLHF.

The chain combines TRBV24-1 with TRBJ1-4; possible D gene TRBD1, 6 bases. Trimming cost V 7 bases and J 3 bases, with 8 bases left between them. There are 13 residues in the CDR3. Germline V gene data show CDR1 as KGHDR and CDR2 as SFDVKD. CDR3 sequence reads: CATRDRSNEKLFF. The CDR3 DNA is TGTGCCACCAGGGACAGATCTAATGAAAAACTGTTTTTT.

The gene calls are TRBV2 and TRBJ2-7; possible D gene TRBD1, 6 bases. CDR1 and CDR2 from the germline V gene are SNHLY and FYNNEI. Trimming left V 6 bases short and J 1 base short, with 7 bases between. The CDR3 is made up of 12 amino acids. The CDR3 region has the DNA TGTGCCAGCAGCGACAGGTCCTACGAGCAGTACTTC. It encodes CASSDRSYEQYF.